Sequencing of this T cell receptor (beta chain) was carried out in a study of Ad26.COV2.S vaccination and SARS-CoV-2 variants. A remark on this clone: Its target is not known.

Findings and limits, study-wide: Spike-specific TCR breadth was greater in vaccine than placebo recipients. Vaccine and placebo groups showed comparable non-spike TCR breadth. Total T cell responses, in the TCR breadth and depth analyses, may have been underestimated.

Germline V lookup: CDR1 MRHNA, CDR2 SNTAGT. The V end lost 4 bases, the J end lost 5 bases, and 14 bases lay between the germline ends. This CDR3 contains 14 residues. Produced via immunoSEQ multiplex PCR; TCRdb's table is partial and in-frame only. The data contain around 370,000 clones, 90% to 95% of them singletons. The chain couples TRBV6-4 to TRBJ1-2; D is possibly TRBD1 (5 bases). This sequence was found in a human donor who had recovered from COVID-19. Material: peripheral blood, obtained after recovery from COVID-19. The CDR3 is CASSVEDGGYGYTF. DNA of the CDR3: TGTGCCAGCAGTGTTGAGGACGGGGGTTATGGCTACACCTTC.